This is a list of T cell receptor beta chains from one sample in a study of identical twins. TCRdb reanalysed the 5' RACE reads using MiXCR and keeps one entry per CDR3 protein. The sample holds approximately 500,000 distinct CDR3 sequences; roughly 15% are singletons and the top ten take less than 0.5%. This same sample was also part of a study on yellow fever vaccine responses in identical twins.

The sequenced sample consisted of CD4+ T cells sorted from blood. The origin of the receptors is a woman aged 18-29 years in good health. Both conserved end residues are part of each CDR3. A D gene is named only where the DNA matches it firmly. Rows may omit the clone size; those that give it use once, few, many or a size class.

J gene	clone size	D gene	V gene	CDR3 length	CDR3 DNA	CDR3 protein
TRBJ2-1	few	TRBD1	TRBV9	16	TGTGCCAGCAGCGCCCGGACAGGGGTTATTTACAATGAGCAGTTCTTC	CASSARTGVIYNEQFF
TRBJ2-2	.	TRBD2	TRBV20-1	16	TGCTGCGCTAGTGCAGGGAGGGTTTTGGGCACCGGGGAGCTGTTTTTT	CCASAGRVLGTGELFF
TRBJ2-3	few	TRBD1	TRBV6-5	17	TGTGCCAGCAGTTCCCCCGGCAGGGGGTTAGGCACAGATACGCAGTATTTT	CASSSPGRGLGTDTQYF
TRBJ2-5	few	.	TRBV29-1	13	TGCAGCGCCGGCAGGACAGCCGGGGAGACCCAGTACTTC	CSAGRTAGETQYF
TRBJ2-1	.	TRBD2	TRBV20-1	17	TGCAGTGCTAGGGTAGCTTATAGCGGGGGGTCATACAATGAGCAGTTCTTC	CSARVAYSGGSYNEQFF
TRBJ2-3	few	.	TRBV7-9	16	TGTGCCAGCAGCTTACTTTCGCTAGCGAGCACAGATACGCAGTATTTT	CASSLLSLASTDTQYF
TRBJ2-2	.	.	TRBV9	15	TGTGCCAGCAGCGTAGCCGCAGGGAACACCGGGGAGCTGTTTTTT	CASSVAAGNTGELFF
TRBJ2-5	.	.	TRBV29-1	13	TGCAGCGTTGAAGTCTTATCTGGAGAGACCCAGTACTTC	CSVEVLSGETQYF
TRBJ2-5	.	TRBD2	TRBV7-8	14	TGTGCCAGCAGCCCCCGGACTAGCGGGGGGGCCCAGTACTTC	CASSPRTSGGAQYF
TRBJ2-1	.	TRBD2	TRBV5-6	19	TGTGCCAGCAGCTTGGTGGTTCCGACTAGCGGTCATATATACAATGAGCAGTTCTTC	CASSLVVPTSGHIYNEQFF
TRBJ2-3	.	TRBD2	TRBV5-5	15	TGTGCCAGCAGCTTTCGACTAGCCTTACTAGATACGCAGTATTTT	CASSFRLALLDTQYF
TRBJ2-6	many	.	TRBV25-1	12	TGTGCCAGCAGTGCTGGGGCCAACGTCCTGACTTTC	CASSAGANVLTF
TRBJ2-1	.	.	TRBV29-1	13	TGCAGCGTCGGGGGACTTCACTACAATGAGCAGTTCTTC	CSVGGLHYNEQFF
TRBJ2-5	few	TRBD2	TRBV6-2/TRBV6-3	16	TGTGCCAGCAGTTACGGAGCGGGAGGGTCCCAAGAGACCCAGTACTTC	CASSYGAGGSQETQYF
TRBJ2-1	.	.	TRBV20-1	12	TGCAGTGCTAGGGTGCGAGTTGATGAGCAGTTCTTC	CSARVRVDEQFF
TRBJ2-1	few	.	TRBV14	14	TGTGCCAGCAGCCTCCGAACGGGGAACACGGAGCAGTTCTTC	CASSLRTGNTEQFF
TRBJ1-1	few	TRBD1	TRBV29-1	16	TGCAGCGTTGAAGGTGCCGGGACAGTAAGGAACACTGAAGCTTTCTTT	CSVEGAGTVRNTEAFF
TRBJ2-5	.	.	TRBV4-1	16	TGCGCCAGCAGCCAAGAATGGCCTCGGGGTCGGGAGACCCAGTACTTC	CASSQEWPRGRETQYF
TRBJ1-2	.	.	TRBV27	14	TGTGCCAGCAGTTTAAGACAGGCGGATTATGGCTACACCTTC	CASSLRQADYGYTF
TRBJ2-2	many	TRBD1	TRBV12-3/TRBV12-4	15	TGTGCCAGCAGGGGGGGACAGGCGAACACCGGGGAGCTGTTTTTT	CASRGGQANTGELFF
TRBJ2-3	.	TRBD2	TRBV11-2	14	TGTGCCAGCAAATGGGACTACGACACAGATACGCAGTATTTT	CASKWDYDTDTQYF
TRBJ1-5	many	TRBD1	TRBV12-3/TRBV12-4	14	TGTGCCAGCAGTAAACAGGGGGCTAGTCAGCCCCAGCATTTT	CASSKQGASQPQHF
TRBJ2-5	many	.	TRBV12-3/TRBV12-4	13	TGTGCCAGCAGCCCGGAGAGGAAAGAGACCCAGTACTTC	CASSPERKETQYF
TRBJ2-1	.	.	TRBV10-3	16	TGTGCCATCAGTGAGTCGTGGTCTCCACCCAGCCATGAGCAGTTCTTC	CAISESWSPPSHEQFF
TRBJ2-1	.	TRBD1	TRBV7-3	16	TGTGCCAGCAGCTTAAGACAGGGGGGTTCCTACAATGAGCAGTTCTTC	CASSLRQGGSYNEQFF
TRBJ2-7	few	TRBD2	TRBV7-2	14	TGTGCCAGCAGCCGACTAGCGGGAATCTACGAGCAGTACTTC	CASSRLAGIYEQYF
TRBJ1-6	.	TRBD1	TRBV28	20	TGTGCCAGCAGTTTAAGTAGGGGGACAGCTTCTACCCTCGGGTTCTCACCCCTCCACTTT	CASSLSRGTASTLGFSPLHF